One and the same sample provided the 21 T cell receptor beta chains below, sequenced in a study of blood T cell repertoires in COVID-19. Data came from immunoSEQ multiplex PCR; TCRdb stores just in-frame clones and leaves some out. This table holds tens of thousands of clones, around 90% found once. What was sequenced was peripheral blood. These receptors were collected from a woman at least 80 years old with active COVID-19.

The chain combines TRBV18 with TRBJ2-1, with 13 bases lining up with TRBD2. Germline V CDR1 and CDR2: KGHSH, LQKENI. V was pared by 5 bases and J by 5 bases, with 3 bases of the junction left unmatched. CDR3 length equals 15 residues. The CDR3 here is CASSGTSGTNNEQFF. CDR3 DNA: TGTGCCAGCTCAGGGACTAGCGGGACCAACAATGAGCAGTTCTTC.

This chain connects TRBV6-5 to TRBJ2-2; TRBD1 aligns across 7 bases. V gave up 6 bases and J gave up 3 bases; unmatched junction bases: 4. The CDR3 has 14 amino acids. In germline, CDR1 is MNHEY, CDR2 SVGAGI. The DNA for the CDR3 is TGTGCCAGCAGGCATGACAGGGACACCGGGGAGCTGTTTTTT. Translating gives CASRHDRDTGELFF.

In DNA, the CDR3 is TGTGCCAGTATGGGATTGACAGCGGGGCATGACGAGCAGTACTTC. Amino acids: CASMGLTAGHDEQYF. J is TRBJ2-7 and V is TRBV19, with 7 bases fitting TRBD2. The CDR3 runs to 15 residues. J was trimmed by 5 bases and V by 7 bases; bases with no gene match: 14. Looked up from germline, CDR1 is LNHDA and CDR2 is SQIVND (reference sequence).

This clone has only one observation. This sequence joins TRBV27 and TRBJ2-4, with TRBD2 matching over 13 bases. With 6 bases clipped from V and 2 bases from J, the junction kept 10 bases outside the gene matches. The CDR3 consists of 18 residues. Looked up from germline, CDR1 is MNHEY and CDR2 is SMNVEV (reference sequence). The CDR3 DNA follows: TGTGCCAGCAGGAGGTGGACTAGCGGGAGTACCACCAAAAACATTCAGTACTTC. Residues: CASRRWTSGSTTKNIQYF.

J is TRBJ2-2 and V is TRBV18; perhaps TRBD2 as D (5 bases). The germline gives CDR1 KGHSH, CDR2 LQKENI. The V end was cut by 2 bases, the J end by 1 base, with 14 bases between. CDR3 length: 17 residues. The CDR3: CASSPIRGSMNTGELFF. The CDR3 DNA follows: TGTGCCAGCTCACCAATTAGAGGGAGTATGAACACCGGGGAGCTGTTTTTT. Full variable domain (rest looked up from reference TRBV18 and TRBJ2-2): NAGVMQNPRHLVRRRGQEARLRCSPMKGHSHVYWYRQLPEEGLKFMVYLQKENIIDESGMPKERFSAEFPKEGPSILRIQQVVRGDSAAYFCASSPIRGSMNTGELFFGEGSRLTVL.

This sequence joins TRBV5-4 and TRBJ2-4; D perhaps matches TRBD2 (6 bases). The CDR3 is made up of 16 amino acids. CDR1 and CDR2 (germline): SGHNT, YYREEE (reference sequence). Trimming stripped 0 bases from V and 1 base from J, with 11 bases between. This CDR3 is CASSLGRAVAKNIQYF. The CDR3 DNA sequence: TGTGCCAGCAGCTTGGGGAGGGCCGTGGCCAAAAACATTCAGTACTTC.

The V gene is TRBV9, the J gene TRBJ2-5, with D perhaps matching TRBD1 (6 bases). V lost 4 bases and J 1 base, leaving 14 bases between the germline ends. Looked up from germline, CDR1 is SGDLS and CDR2 is YYNGEE. This CDR3 has 15 residues. CDR3 residues: CASSRARGFQETQYF. In DNA, the CDR3 is TGTGCCAGCAGCCGTGCCAGGGGATTCCAAGAGACCCAGTACTTC. Drawing the rest from reference TRBV9 and TRBJ2-5, the complete variable domain is DSGVTQTPKHLITATGQRVTLRCSPRSGDLSVYWYQQSLDQGLQFLIQYYNGEERAKGNILERFSAQQFPDLHSELNLSSLELGDSALYFCASSRARGFQETQYFGPGTRLLVL.

This sequence joins TRBV7-8 and TRBJ1-6; the match to TRBD1 covers 8 bases. The germline V gene has CDR1 SGHVS and CDR2 FQNEAQ. The CDR3 runs to 17 residues. The V and J ends lost 3 bases and 0 bases, in that order; junction bases with no gene match: 4. CDR3 DNA sequence: TGTGCCAGCAGCTTGACAGGGGTGAGCTCCTATAATTCACCCCTCCACTTT. Protein: CASSLTGVSSYNSPLHF.

The J gene is TRBJ2-1, the V gene TRBV9; TRBD2 aligns across 8 bases. V lost 3 bases to trimming and J lost 0 bases; unmatched junction nucleotides: 5. CDR1 SGDLS and CDR2 YYNGEE come from the germline V gene. The CDR3 has 16 residues. Here the CDR3 DNA reads TGTGCCAGCAGCGGACTTAGCGGGAACTCCTACAATGAGCAGTTCTTC. This gives the protein CASSGLSGNSYNEQFF.

V and J are TRBV18 and TRBJ1-2; 8 bases align to TRBD1. The CDR3 has 13 residues. After removal of 4 bases from V and 7 bases from J, the junction contained 5 bases not matched to a gene. Germline V gene sequence: CDR1 KGHSH, CDR2 LQKENI. Written as DNA, the CDR3 is TGTGCCAGCTCACTGGACAGGGAGAGTGGCTACACCTTC. As protein: CASSLDRESGYTF.

This rearrangement joins TRBV18 to TRBJ2-7; TRBD1 aligns across 10 bases. CDR1 KGHSH and CDR2 LQKENI come from the germline V gene. CDR3 length: 17 amino acids. With V trimmed by 2 bases and J by 2 bases, 9 bases remained unmatched. The CDR3 DNA reads as TGTGCCAGCTCACCATGGAGGCGGGGGACAGGGGCCTACGAGCAGTACTTC. It codes for CASSPWRRGTGAYEQYF. The variable domain in full, with the rest retrieved from reference TRBV18 and TRBJ2-7, is NAGVMQNPRHLVRRRGQEARLRCSPMKGHSHVYWYRQLPEEGLKFMVYLQKENIIDESGMPKERFSAEFPKEGPSILRIQQVVRGDSAAYFCASSPWRRGTGAYEQYFGPGTRLTVT.

V is TRBV2 and J is TRBJ1-5; the match to TRBD1 covers 8 bases. The J segment lost 5 bases and the V segment lost 6 bases, leaving 6 bases of the junction unmatched. This CDR3 is built from 14 residues. CDR1 and CDR2 from the germline V gene are SNHLY and FYNNEI. CDR3 bases: TGTGCCAGCAGGACAGGGGTCGGCGATCAGCCCCAGCATTTT. Its protein is CASRTGVGDQPQHF.

V and J are TRBV3-1 (or the pseudogene TRBV3-2) and TRBJ1-4; tentatively, D is TRBD1 (6 bases). The germline V gene has CDR1 LGHDT and CDR2 YNNKEL (reference sequence). With 8 bases removed from V and 6 bases from J, the gap between germline ends came to 7 bases. The CDR3 loop spans 11 amino acids. CDR3 DNA sequence: TGTGCCAGCGGGACACATGAAAAACTGTTTTTT. Protein sequence: CASGTHEKLFF.

The rearrangement links TRBV27 to TRBJ1-1; a weak D match, TRBD1 (6 bases). The germline gives CDR1 MNHEY, CDR2 SMNVEV (reference sequence). The CDR3 is made up of 15 amino acids. Trimming stripped 3 bases from V and 0 bases from J, with 11 bases between. Written as DNA, the CDR3 is TGTGCCAGCAGTTTCCAAGGACAGATGAACACTGAAGCTTTCTTT. The encoded protein is CASSFQGQMNTEAFF.

This chain connects TRBV5-1 to TRBJ2-7; 7 nucleotides align to TRBD1. In germline, CDR1 is SGHRS, CDR2 YFSETQ. The CDR3 length is 16 residues. Trimming at V came to 3 bases and at J to 6 bases, leaving 15 bases not matched to a gene. CDR3: CASSSLDREEGGEQYF. CDR3 nucleotide sequence: TGCGCCAGCAGCTCGTTAGACAGGGAAGAAGGCGGCGAGCAGTACTTC.

Turning to this clone: A junction end diverges from the germline sequence, so it may reflect a read error. The rearrangement joins TRBV18 to TRBJ2-1; TRBD2 agrees at 10 bases. This CDR3 region has 13 residues. Germline CDR1 is KGHSH and CDR2 is LQKENI. The CDR3 protein is CVSSPSGRGEQFF. CDR3 nucleotide sequence: TGTGTCAGCTCACCAAGCGGGAGGGGCGAGCAGTTCTTC.

The J gene is TRBJ1-1, the V gene TRBV7-9; D possibly corresponds to TRBD1 (5 bases). The germline V and J ends were trimmed by 1 base and 0 bases, with 12 bases remaining between them. Germline loops: CDR1 SEHNR, CDR2 FQNEAQ (reference sequence). This CDR3 comprises 16 residues. The CDR3 DNA reads as TGTGCCAGCAGCTTAGAACCGACAGTCATGAACACTGAAGCTTTCTTT. Protein product: CASSLEPTVMNTEAFF. Using reference TRBV7-9 and TRBJ1-1 for the parts outside the CDR3, the full variable domain is DTGVSQNPRHKITKRGQNVTFRCDPISEHNRLYWYRQTLGQGPEFLTYFQNEAQLEKSRLLSDRFSAERPKGSFSTLEIQRTEQGDSAMYLCASSLEPTVMNTEAFFGQGTRLTVV.

V gene TRBV18 combines with J gene TRBJ2-5, with D unresolved. Trimming took 8 bases from V and 5 from J, leaving 15 bases between them. The CDR3 covers 13 residues. CDR1 is KGHSH and CDR2 is LQKENI in the germline V gene. The CDR3 region has the DNA TGTGCCAGCGACGACGGGTTTAAGGAGACCCAGTACTTC. Its translation is CASDDGFKETQYF.

The chain couples TRBV5-1 to TRBJ1-6; a weak D match, TRBD1 (5 bases). V shed 2 bases and J shed 13 bases, with 19 bases lying between them. The CDR3 consists of 15 residues. Germline V gives CDR1 SGHRS, CDR2 YFSETQ. CDR3 amino acids: CASSFTEPGFNPLHF. As DNA, the CDR3 is TGCGCCAGCAGCTTCACTGAGCCAGGGTTCAACCCCCTCCACTTT.

The chain recombines TRBV29-1 with TRBJ1-1; D is undetermined. The V end was cut by 1 base, the J end by 0 bases, with 6 bases between. Germline V gene lookup returns CDR1 SQVTM and CDR2 ANQGSEA. CDR3 length equals 13 residues. DNA for the CDR3: TGCAGCGTTGAAGTGGCCATGAACACTGAAGCTTTCTTT. It encodes CSVEVAMNTEAFF.

CDR3 sequence (DNA): TGTGCCAGTAGTGGGAGGCTGAACACTGAAGCTTTCTTT. It is translated as CASSGRLNTEAFF. The genes are TRBV19 and TRBJ1-1; no reliable D call. In germline, CDR1 is LNHDA, CDR2 SQIVND (reference sequence). Trimming cost V 5 bases and J 0 bases, with 7 bases left between them. CDR3 length equals 13 residues.